A single sample is the source of the 20 T cell receptor beta chains below, sequenced in a study of PD-L1 blockade in urothelial cancer. Here immunoSEQ multiplex PCR was the method, and the copy in TCRdb shows in-frame clones only, minus some. The sample lists about 74,000 clones, approximately 87% occurring once. The time point: pretreatment peripheral blood. The sequencing used PBMCs, collected around atezolizumab (anti-PD-L1) treatment. These receptors were taken from a man between 65 and 85 years old with urothelial cancer.

V usage is TRBV9 and J usage is TRBJ2-1; 8 nucleotides line up with TRBD2. The CDR3 extends over 16 amino acids. Germline V CDR1 and CDR2: SGDLS, YYNGEE. Germline trimming cut 0 bases from V and 2 bases from J; bases unmatched to any gene: 4. The CDR3 DNA is TGTGCCAGCAGCGTAGGGGCGGGAGGACCCTACAATGAGCAGTTCTTC. Amino acid sequence: CASSVGAGGPYNEQFF.

This clone was seen only once. This sequence joins TRBV11-2 and TRBJ1-3, with 7 bases fitting TRBD1. The CDR3 extends over 17 amino acids. V dropped 0 bases and J dropped 4; count of bases not matched to a gene: 9. Germline V CDR1 and CDR2: SGHAT, FQNNGV. The DNA for the CDR3 is TGTGCCAGCAGCTTAGATGCATACAGGGGCATCGGAAACACCATATATTTT. Translated: CASSLDAYRGIGNTIYF.

This clone was observed once. This chain joins TRBV27 and TRBJ2-5; 7 nucleotides line up with TRBD1. The CDR3 has 14 amino acids. The V and J ends lost 4 bases and 5 bases, in that order; junction bases with no gene match: 7. The germline gives CDR1 MNHEY, CDR2 SMNVEV (reference sequence). This CDR3 reads CASSSKTGSETQYF. For the CDR3, the DNA is TGTGCCAGCAGTTCCAAGACAGGGTCGGAGACCCAGTACTTC.

The chain has TRBV18 and TRBJ2-1, with 13 bases fitting TRBD2. The CDR3 has 16 amino acids. Germline V CDR1 and CDR2: KGHSH, LQKENI. V was pared by 4 bases and J by 7 bases, with 7 bases of the junction left unmatched. The CDR3 reads CASSQLAGGSGNEQFF. The CDR3 DNA follows: TGTGCCAGCTCACAACTAGCGGGAGGGTCGGGGAATGAGCAGTTCTTC.

This rearrangement joins TRBV28 to TRBJ2-7; D is perhaps TRBD1 (5 bases). Trimming pared 0 bases from V and 2 bases from J, leaving 8 bases between. The CDR3 totals 14 residues. The germline gives CDR1 MDHEN, CDR2 SYDVKM. CDR3 sequence reads: CASSLWSRAYEQYF. DNA for the CDR3: TGTGCCAGCAGTTTATGGAGCAGGGCCTACGAGCAGTACTTC.

This clone has a handful of counts. This chain uses TRBV6-6 with TRBJ2-1, with TRBD2 identical over 15 bases. Germline values: CDR1 MNHNY, CDR2 SVGAGI (reference sequence). The V segment lost 6 bases and the J segment 8 bases; nucleotides outside the gene matches: 5. CDR3 length equals 15 residues. The CDR3 loop reads CASRQGLAGGYEQFF. The DNA for the CDR3 is TGTGCCAGCAGGCAGGGACTAGCGGGAGGATATGAGCAGTTCTTC.

V usage is TRBV28 and J usage is TRBJ1-1; no reliable D call. Per germline, CDR1 MDHEN and CDR2 SYDVKM. Trimming took 5 bases from V and 1 from J, leaving 14 bases between them. The CDR3 is 15 amino acids. DNA for the CDR3: TGTGCCAGCAGTCCCCCTAAGGCAGGGAACACTGAAGCTTTCTTT. This sequence encodes CASSPPKAGNTEAFF. Using reference TRBV28 and TRBJ1-1 for the parts outside the CDR3, the full variable domain is DVKVTQSSRYLVKRTGEKVFLECVQDMDHENMFWYRQDPGLGLRLIYFSYDVKMKEKGDIPEGYSVSREKKERFSLILESASTNQTSMYLCASSPPKAGNTEAFFGQGTRLTVV.

The J gene is TRBJ2-7, the V gene TRBV1; the table's D call, TRBD2, was not checked against the DNA. TRBV1 is assigned pseudogene status. The CDR3 runs 17 residues. CDR3 loop: CTSSQDIGTSGNYEQYF. The CDR3 bases are TGCACCAGCAGCCAAGATATTGGGACTAGCGGAAATTACGAGCAGTACTTC.

J is TRBJ2-1 and V is TRBV2, with 11 bases identical to TRBD2. The germline V gene has CDR1 SNHLY and CDR2 FYNNEI. CDR3 length: 15 residues. Unmatched junction bases numbered 10, after V lost 11 bases and J lost 4 bases. CDR3 amino acids: CAGQKRTSGYNEQFF. CDR3 in DNA: TGTGCCGGCCAAAAAAGGACTAGCGGGTACAATGAGCAGTTCTTC.

V gene TRBV5-1 combines with J gene TRBJ2-4, with D possibly matching TRBD1 (6 bases). The germline CDR1 and CDR2 sequences are SGHRS and YFSETQ. The CDR3 loop spans 14 amino acids. Trimming removed 5 bases at V and 6 bases at J, with 15 bases between. CDR3 coding DNA: TGCGCCAGCAGTCCCCTCCTACAGGGAAACATTCAGTACTTC. Residues: CASSPLLQGNIQYF.

This clone was recorded once. J is TRBJ2-5 and V is TRBV11-1; D not resolved. The CDR3 is made up of 14 amino acids. CDR1 SGHAT and CDR2 FQDESV come from the germline V gene (reference sequence). Trimming left V 0 bases short and J 1 base short, with 6 bases between. The CDR3 DNA reads TGTGCCAGCAGCTTAGCATGGGCCCAAGAGACCCAGTACTTC. Amino acid sequence: CASSLAWAQETQYF. Full variable domain (missing parts from reference TRBV11-1 and TRBJ2-5): EAEVAQSPRYKITEKSQAVAFWCDPISGHATLYWYRQILGQGPELLVQFQDESVVDDSQLPKDRFSAERLKGVDSTLKIQPAELGDSAMYLCASSLAWAQETQYFGPGTRLLVL.

The chain combines TRBV6-1 with TRBJ2-1; D gene unclear. CDR1 and CDR2 (germline): MNHNS, SASEGT. The CDR3 has 13 amino acids. Deletions cut 6 bases from V and 9 bases from J, with 15 bases between. The CDR3 bases are TGTGCCAGCAGGTGGTCTCTCGGCGGTGAGCAGTTCTTC. It yields the protein CASRWSLGGEQFF.

This clone was observed a single time. The rearrangement links TRBV7-2 to TRBJ2-1; 10 nucleotides line up with TRBD2. Trimming took 5 bases from V and 9 from J; bases not matched to a gene: 10. The CDR3 loop spans 15 amino acids. Germline CDR1 is SGHTA and CDR2 is FQGNSA. The CDR3 loop is CASSLRLAGATEQFF. CDR3 bases: TGTGCCAGCAGCCTCAGGCTAGCGGGAGCAACTGAGCAGTTCTTC.

CDR3 region: CASSLGRALGEQYF. CDR3 bases: TGTGCCAGCAGCTTAGGCAGGGCTCTCGGGGAGCAGTACTTC. The chain uses TRBV7-8 and TRBJ2-7, with TRBD1 as a possible D gene (5 bases). Trimming removed 1 base from V and 7 bases from J, with 14 bases in between. Germline V gives CDR1 SGHVS, CDR2 FQNEAQ. This CDR3 comprises 14 residues.

The V call is TRBV29-1, the J call TRBJ1-4; 10 bases are a match to TRBD1. This CDR3 is built from 16 residues. The germline CDR1 and CDR2 sequences are SQVTM and ANQGSEA. V shed 2 bases, J shed 7 bases, and the junction held 10 bases outside the gene matches. CDR3: CSVEFGIGQGGEKLFF. The DNA of the CDR3 is TGCAGCGTTGAATTTGGTATAGGACAGGGGGGTGAAAAACTGTTTTTT.

The gene calls are TRBV19 and TRBJ2-7; D might be TRBD1 (5 bases). The CDR3 has 15 residues. V lost 5 bases, J lost 2 bases, and 16 bases lay in between. CDR1 and CDR2 (germline): LNHDA, SQIVND (reference sequence). The CDR3 here is CASSSRPRGPYEQYF. CDR3 nucleotides: TGTGCCAGTAGTTCCCGTCCAAGGGGCCCCTACGAGCAGTACTTC. The whole variable domain, remainder taken from reference TRBV19 and TRBJ2-7, is DGGITQSPKYLFRKEGQNVTLSCEQNLNHDAMYWYRQDPGQGLRLIYYSQIVNDFQKGDIAEGYSVSREKKESFPLTVTSAQKNPTAFYLCASSSRPRGPYEQYFGPGTRLTVT.

V gene TRBV30 combines with J gene TRBJ1-4, with TRBD1 identical over 9 bases. Trimming removed 3 bases from V and 8 bases from J; junction bases left unmatched: 7. Germline V lookup: CDR1 GTSNPN, CDR2 SVGIG (reference sequence). This CDR3 is built from 14 residues. Written as DNA, the CDR3 is TGTGCCTGGAGCCGGACAGGGGATGGAGAAAAACTGTTTTTT. Its protein product is CAWSRTGDGEKLFF.

The chain uses TRBV28 and TRBJ2-5; 16 bases fit TRBD2. Per the germline V gene, CDR1 is MDHEN and CDR2 is SYDVKM. The junction had 6 bases not matched to a gene; V was cut back by 6 bases and J by 2 bases. CDR3 length equals 17 residues. The DNA for the CDR3 is TGTGCCAGCAGACCGGGACTAGCGGGAGGGCCACAAGAGACCCAGTACTTC. Its protein product is CASRPGLAGGPQETQYF.

The V and J genes are TRBV28 and TRBJ1-4, with 8 bases identical to TRBD1. V lost 6 bases to trimming and J lost 0 bases; unmatched junction nucleotides: 6. Per the germline V gene, CDR1 is MDHEN and CDR2 is SYDVKM. The CDR3 is 16 amino acids. In DNA form, the CDR3 reads TGTGCCAGCAGGCCCGTACAGGGGGCAACTAATGAAAAACTGTTTTTT. Protein product: CASRPVQGATNEKLFF.

The rearrangement uses TRBV28 and TRBJ2-7; TRBD1 matches 11 bases. V was pared by 1 base and J by 3 bases, with 5 bases of the junction left unmatched. The CDR3 loop spans 16 amino acids. The germline V gene encodes CDR1 MDHEN and CDR2 SYDVKM. CDR3 region: CASSLFRTGGFYEQYF. The CDR3 DNA follows: TGTGCCAGCAGTTTATTTAGGACAGGGGGCTTCTACGAGCAGTACTTC.